The 4 T cell receptor beta chains reported below all come from one sample, sequenced in a study of shared clonotypes between healthy human individuals. The table came from immunoSEQ multiplex PCR; TCRdb's copy has only in-frame clones and leaves some out. The repertoire consists of approximately 500,000 clones, with 70% to 80% occurring once and the leading ten covering about 11%. Sequencing was carried out using PBMCs. These receptors were taken from a woman aged 40 to 50 in good health. Some clones in this sample may be carry-over from other donors' samples.

The chain recombines TRBV9 with TRBJ2-7; D remains unclear. CDR1 and CDR2 (germline): SGDLS, YYNGEE. The CDR3 is made up of 15 amino acids. Deletions cut 3 bases from V and 2 bases from J, with 15 bases between. For the CDR3, the DNA is TGTGCCAGCAGCGCGTACCTGGGGATGACCTACGAGCAGTACTTC. The encoded protein is CASSAYLGMTYEQYF.

J is TRBJ1-1 and V is TRBV19, with D perhaps TRBD1 (6 bases). The CDR3 spans 14 residues. Germline V gene lookup returns CDR1 LNHDA and CDR2 SQIVND (reference sequence). Deletions cut 4 bases from V and 10 bases from J, with 19 bases between. The CDR3 region has the DNA TGTGCCAGTAGTACGATCTCCGGGGGCTCGGGAGCTTTCTTT. The encoded protein is CASSTISGGSGAFF.

The genes are TRBV10-3 and TRBJ2-7, with 9 bases identical to TRBD2. The CDR3 spans 15 residues. Trimming removed 6 bases from V and 0 bases from J; junction bases left unmatched: 6. Germline-derived CDR1 and CDR2 are ENHRY and SYGVKD. CDR3 amino acids: CAIRPTSGSSYEQYF. The CDR3 bases are TGTGCCATCAGGCCGACTAGCGGTAGCTCCTACGAGCAGTACTTC.

In regard to this clone: The identical CDR3 is also encoded by other nucleotide sequences in the sample. The V gene is TRBV6-4, the J gene TRBJ2-3, with 7 bases aligning to TRBD2. Germline loops: CDR1 MRHNA, CDR2 SNTAGT. This CDR3 region has 15 residues. J gave up 0 bases and V 2 bases, and 2 bases lay outside the gene matches. The CDR3 DNA is TGTGCCAGCAGTGACGGTAGCGGGAGCACAGATACGCAGTATTTT. It is translated as CASSDGSGSTDTQYF.